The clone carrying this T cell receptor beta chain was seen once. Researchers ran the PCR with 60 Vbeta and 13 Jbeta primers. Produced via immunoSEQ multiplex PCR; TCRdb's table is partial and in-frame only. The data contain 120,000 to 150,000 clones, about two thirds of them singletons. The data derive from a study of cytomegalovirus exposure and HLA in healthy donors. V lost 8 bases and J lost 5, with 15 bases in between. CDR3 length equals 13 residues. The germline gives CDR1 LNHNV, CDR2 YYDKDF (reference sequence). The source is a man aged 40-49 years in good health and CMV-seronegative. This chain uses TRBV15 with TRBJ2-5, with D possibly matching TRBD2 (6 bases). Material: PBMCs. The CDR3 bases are TGTGCCACCTTCGAGGCGGGGATGGAGACCCAGTACTTC. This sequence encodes CATFEAGMETQYF.